The 21 T cell receptor beta chains below all came from one sample that was sequenced in a study of T cells in localized non-small cell lung cancer. TCRdb keeps only in-frame clones here, not all; method: immunoSEQ multiplex PCR. Counted here are about 30,000 clones, around 90% occurring once; the ten biggest clones make up roughly 13%. This material consisted of peripheral blood, taken before any cancer treatment. These receptors were collected from a female donor aged 60 or older with stage III squamous cell lung carcinoma.

The chain uses TRBV5-6 and TRBJ2-2, with TRBD1 identical over 9 bases. V was clipped by 4 bases and J by 6 bases; unmatched bases: 7. This CDR3 is built from 15 residues. Germline CDR1 and CDR2: SGHDT and YYEEEE. CDR3 sequence reads: CASSAGTGGPGELFF. The CDR3 region has the DNA TGTGCCAGCAGCGCCGGAACAGGGGGCCCCGGGGAGCTGTTTTTT.

In its sample, this clone was seen once. CDR3 coding DNA: TGCAGCGTTGATCTAGGCCAAGAGACCCAGTACTTC. As protein: CSVDLGQETQYF. This chain connects TRBV29-1 to TRBJ2-5; D is unresolved. V was shortened by 3 bases and J by 1 base, with 6 bases between the two germline ends. This CDR3 has 12 residues. Germline CDR1 reads SQVTM; CDR2 reads ANQGSEA.

This clone was seen more than once but under ten times. The chain joins TRBV6-5 to TRBJ1-2, with 7 bases aligning to TRBD1. CDR1 and CDR2 from the germline V gene are MNHEY and SVGAGI. The CDR3 length is 13 residues. V was clipped by 2 bases and J by 8 bases; unmatched bases: 5. DNA of the CDR3: TGTGCCAGCAGTTACGGGGAGACAGGGGGCTACACCTTC. Protein: CASSYGETGGYTF.

The chain recombines TRBV7-9 with TRBJ2-5; the match to TRBD1 covers 8 bases. The germline V gene encodes CDR1 SEHNR and CDR2 FQNEAQ (reference sequence). J gave up 1 base and V 6 bases, and 7 bases lay outside the gene matches. The CDR3 is made up of 15 amino acids. CDR3 sequence reads: CASRYGQGPQETQYF. DNA of the CDR3: TGTGCCAGCAGATATGGACAGGGACCCCAAGAGACCCAGTACTTC.

The chain joins TRBV27 to TRBJ2-1, with 7 bases matching TRBD1. The CDR3 runs to 13 residues. The V gene end was trimmed by 2 bases and the J gene end by 6 bases; junction bases not matched to a gene: 1. Germline values: CDR1 MNHEY, CDR2 SMNVEV (reference sequence). The CDR3 nucleotides read TGTGCCAGCAGTTTAACAGGGGCCAATGAGCAGTTCTTC. This gives the protein CASSLTGANEQFF.

This chain joins TRBV30 and TRBJ2-5, with D hard to call. This CDR3 contains 12 residues. V shed 0 bases and J shed 5 bases, with 7 bases lying between them. Germline-derived CDR1 and CDR2 are GTSNPN and SVGIG (reference sequence). For the CDR3, the DNA is TGTGCCTGGAGTGTGGGCCAGGAGACCCAGTACTTC. It is translated as CAWSVGQETQYF.

This clone showed up just once. V and J are TRBV27 and TRBJ2-3; a possible D gene is TRBD1 (6 bases). The CDR3 length is 15 residues. Germline CDR1 MNHEY, CDR2 SMNVEV (reference sequence). The V gene lost 9 bases and the J gene lost 2 bases, with 18 bases spanning the gap. The CDR3 DNA follows: TGTGCCAGTAGACTGACAGGAAGGTACACAGATACGCAGTATTTT. Its protein is CASRLTGRYTDTQYF.

V is TRBV14 and J is TRBJ1-2; no clear D. Germline CDR1 and CDR2: SGHDN and FVKESK. V dropped 5 bases and J dropped 0 bases, with 7 bases sitting between them. The CDR3 covers 13 residues. The CDR3 here is CASSTGTNYGYTF. CDR3 nucleotides: TGTGCCAGCAGCACCGGGACTAACTATGGCTACACCTTC.

The genes are TRBV27 and TRBJ1-1, with a weak D call TRBD1 (5 bases). V lost 2 bases and J 7 bases, leaving 11 bases between the germline ends. CDR1 is MNHEY, CDR2 SMNVEV, per germline (reference sequence). The CDR3 contains 13 residues. The CDR3 DNA reads TGTGCCAGCAGTTTAAGAAGGGGAGATGAAGCTTTCTTT. Translating gives CASSLRRGDEAFF.

V usage is TRBV5-1 and J usage is TRBJ2-2; 11 bases are a match to TRBD2. The germline V gene encodes CDR1 SGHRS and CDR2 YFSETQ. V shed 5 bases, J shed 2 bases, and the junction held 2 bases outside the gene matches. The CDR3 has 15 residues. CDR3 region: CASRGLAGNTGELFF. The CDR3 coding sequence is TGCGCCAGCAGAGGACTAGCGGGCAACACCGGGGAGCTGTTTTTT.

Concerning this clone itself: This same CDR3 is encoded by further DNA sequences in the sample. The chain joins TRBV2 to TRBJ2-5; 7 positions match TRBD1. V shed 3 bases and J 4 bases; nucleotides not matched to a gene: 2. The CDR3 is 13 amino acids. Germline CDR1 and CDR2: SNHLY and FYNNEI. The CDR3, as DNA: TGTGCCAGCAGTGAGGGACAGAGAGAGACCCAGTACTTC. Translating gives CASSEGQRETQYF.

J is TRBJ2-7 and V is TRBV7-6; 11 nucleotides agree with TRBD1. Germline V gene data show CDR1 as SGHVS and CDR2 as FNYEAQ. V dropped 5 bases and J dropped 3; count of bases not matched to a gene: 9. The CDR3 covers 16 residues. DNA for the CDR3: TGTGCCAGCAGCGCCCGGGTAGGGACAGGGGGCTACGAGCAGTACTTC. Translating it yields CASSARVGTGGYEQYF. Drawing the rest from reference TRBV7-6 and TRBJ2-7, the complete variable domain is GAGVSQSPRYKVTKRGQDVALRCDPISGHVSLYWYRQALGQGPEFLTYFNYEAQQDKSGLPNDRFSAERPEGSISTLTIQRTEQRDSAMYRCASSARVGTGGYEQYFGPGTRLTVT.

The chain joins TRBV21-1 to TRBJ1-2; TRBD1 is the table's D call, not checked against the DNA. TRBV21-1 is labeled a pseudogene. The CDR3 is made up of 16 amino acids. The CDR3 here is CASSKGTPNNNYGYTF. The CDR3 bases are TGTGCCAGCAGCAAAGGGACACCCAATAATAACTATGGCTACACCTTC.

The chain has TRBV27 and TRBJ1-2; tentative D call: TRBD1 (6 bases). Germline CDR1 reads MNHEY; CDR2 reads SMNVEV (reference sequence). The CDR3 consists of 15 residues. The V and J ends lost 4 bases and 2 bases respectively, with 14 bases between them. The CDR3 nucleotides read TGTGCCAGCAGTTCCCCACAGAGGGGGAACTATGGCTACACCTTC. Translating it yields CASSSPQRGNYGYTF.

The V and J genes are TRBV7-2 and TRBJ1-6, with TRBD1 matching 7 bases. The J segment lost 7 bases and the V segment lost 5 bases, leaving 8 bases of the junction unmatched. Per germline, CDR1 SGHTA and CDR2 FQGNSA. The CDR3 is 15 residues long. The CDR3 loop reads CASSLDRAGNSPLHF. CDR3 nucleotide sequence: TGTGCCAGCAGCCTTGACAGGGCGGGGAATTCACCCCTCCACTTT.

The chain couples TRBV2 to TRBJ2-3, with 10 bases matching TRBD2. This CDR3 spans 15 amino acids. In germline, CDR1 is SNHLY, CDR2 FYNNEI. With 7 bases clipped from V and 6 bases from J, the junction kept 10 bases outside the gene matches. CDR3: CASTVTLAGLDTQYF. DNA for the CDR3: TGTGCCAGCACGGTCACACTAGCGGGATTGGATACGCAGTATTTT.

V gene TRBV11-2 combines with J gene TRBJ2-3; a weak D match, TRBD2 (6 bases). This CDR3 is 15 amino acids long. Germline V gene lookup returns CDR1 SGHAT and CDR2 FQNNGV. The germline V and J ends were trimmed by 1 base and 1 base, with 9 bases remaining between them. The CDR3 reads CASSLGTGGTDTQYF. The CDR3 bases are TGTGCCAGCAGCTTAGGGACGGGGGGCACAGATACGCAGTATTTT.

The gene calls are TRBV5-8 and TRBJ2-5; TRBD1 aligns across 7 bases. The V and J ends lost 7 bases and 1 base, in that order; junction bases with no gene match: 10. Germline V gene data show CDR1 as SGHTS and CDR2 as YDEGEE. This CDR3 comprises 15 residues. CDR3 sequence (DNA): TGTGCCAGCCCCCGACAGGGACGCCTCCAAGAGACCCAGTACTTC. It specifies CASPRQGRLQETQYF. The full variable domain, with the rest looked up from reference TRBV5-8 and TRBJ2-5, is EAGVTQSPTHLIKTRGQQATLRCSPISGHTSVYWYQQALGLGLQFLLWYDEGEERNRGNFPPRFSGRQFPNYSSELNVNALELEDSALYLCASPRQGRLQETQYFGPGTRLLVL.

The rearrangement joins TRBV11-2 to TRBJ2-3, with 7 bases that match TRBD2. CDR1 SGHAT and CDR2 FQNNGV come from the germline V gene. This CDR3 spans 13 amino acids. Trimming removed 5 bases from V and 8 bases from J; junction bases left unmatched: 7. CDR3 in DNA: TGTGCCAGCAGCCTCCCGGGGGGTTCTACGCAGTATTTT. It codes for CASSLPGGSTQYF.

This sequence joins TRBV9 and TRBJ1-2; possible D gene TRBD1, 5 bases. V gave up 3 bases and J gave up 8 bases, with 14 bases separating them. This CDR3 is 13 amino acids long. Germline loops: CDR1 SGDLS, CDR2 YYNGEE. The CDR3 nucleotides are TGTGCCAGCAGCGACCCAGGGTTGGGAGGCTACACCTTC. The encoded protein is CASSDPGLGGYTF.

The sample holds a few counts of this clone. V gene TRBV13 combines with J gene TRBJ1-3; no reliable D call. This CDR3 is built from 14 residues. Germline values: CDR1 PRHDT, CDR2 FYEKMQ (reference sequence). V dropped 5 bases and J dropped 0 bases, with 8 bases sitting between them. The CDR3 here is CASSGGRSGNTIYF. CDR3 nucleotide sequence: TGTGCCAGCAGCGGAGGGCGCTCTGGAAACACCATATATTTT.